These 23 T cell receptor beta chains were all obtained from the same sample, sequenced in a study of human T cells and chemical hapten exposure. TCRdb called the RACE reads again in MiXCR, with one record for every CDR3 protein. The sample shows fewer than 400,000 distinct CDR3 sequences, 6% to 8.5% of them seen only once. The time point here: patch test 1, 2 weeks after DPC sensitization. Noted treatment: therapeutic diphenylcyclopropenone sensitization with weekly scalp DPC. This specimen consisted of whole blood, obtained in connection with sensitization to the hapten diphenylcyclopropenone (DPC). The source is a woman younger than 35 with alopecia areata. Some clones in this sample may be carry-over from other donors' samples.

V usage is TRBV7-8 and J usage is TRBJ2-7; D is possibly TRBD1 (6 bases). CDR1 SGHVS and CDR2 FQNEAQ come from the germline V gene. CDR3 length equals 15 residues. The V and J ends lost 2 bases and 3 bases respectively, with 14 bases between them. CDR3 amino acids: CASSLRQAHFYEQYF. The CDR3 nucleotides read TGTGCCAGCAGCTTAAGACAGGCGCACTTCTACGAGCAGTACTTC.

CDR3 amino acids: CASSPMFPGQINEKLFF. The CDR3 coding sequence is TGTGCCAGCAGCCCAATGTTTCCGGGACAGATTAATGAAAAACTGTTTTTT. The chain joins TRBV7-6 to TRBJ1-4; TRBD1 matches at 7 bases. The length of the CDR3 is 17 residues. The V and J ends lost 5 bases and 4 bases, in that order; junction bases with no gene match: 13. CDR1 SGHVS and CDR2 FNYEAQ come from the germline V gene.

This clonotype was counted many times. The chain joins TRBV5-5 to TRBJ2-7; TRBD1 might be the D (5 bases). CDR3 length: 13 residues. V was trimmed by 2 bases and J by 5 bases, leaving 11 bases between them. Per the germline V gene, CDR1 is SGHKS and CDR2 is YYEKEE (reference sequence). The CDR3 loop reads CASSFILGDEQYF. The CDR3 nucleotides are TGTGCCAGCAGCTTTATTCTAGGGGACGAGCAGTACTTC.

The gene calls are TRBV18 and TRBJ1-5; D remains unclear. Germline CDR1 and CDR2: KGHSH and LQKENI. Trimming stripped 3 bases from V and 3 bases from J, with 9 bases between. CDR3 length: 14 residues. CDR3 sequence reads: CASSPARDNQPQHF. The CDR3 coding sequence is TGTGCCAGCTCACCCGCCCGGGACAATCAGCCCCAGCATTTT. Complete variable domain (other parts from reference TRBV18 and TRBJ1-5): NAGVMQNPRHLVRRRGQEARLRCSPMKGHSHVYWYRQLPEEGLKFMVYLQKENIIDESGMPKERFSAEFPKEGPSILRIQQVVRGDSAAYFCASSPARDNQPQHFGDGTRLSIL.

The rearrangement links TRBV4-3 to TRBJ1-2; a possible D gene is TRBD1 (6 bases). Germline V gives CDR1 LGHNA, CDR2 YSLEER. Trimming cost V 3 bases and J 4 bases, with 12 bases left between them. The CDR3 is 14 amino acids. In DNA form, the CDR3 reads TGCGCCAGCAGCCAGGGGGGGCAGTTCTATGGCTACACCTTC. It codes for CASSQGGQFYGYTF.

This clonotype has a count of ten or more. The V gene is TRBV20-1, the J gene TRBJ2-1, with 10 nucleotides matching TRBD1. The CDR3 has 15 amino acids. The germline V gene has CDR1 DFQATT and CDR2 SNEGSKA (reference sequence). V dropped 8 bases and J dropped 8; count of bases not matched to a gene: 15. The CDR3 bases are TGCAGTACCAGAACCCGGACAGGGGGTAGGGATGAGCAGTTCTTC. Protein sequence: CSTRTRTGGRDEQFF.

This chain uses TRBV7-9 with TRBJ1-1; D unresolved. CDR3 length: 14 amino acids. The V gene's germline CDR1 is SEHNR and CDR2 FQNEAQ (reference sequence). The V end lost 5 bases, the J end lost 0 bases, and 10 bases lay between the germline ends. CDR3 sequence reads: CASSATLLNTEAFF. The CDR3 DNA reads TGTGCCAGCAGCGCGACACTCCTGAACACTGAAGCTTTCTTT.

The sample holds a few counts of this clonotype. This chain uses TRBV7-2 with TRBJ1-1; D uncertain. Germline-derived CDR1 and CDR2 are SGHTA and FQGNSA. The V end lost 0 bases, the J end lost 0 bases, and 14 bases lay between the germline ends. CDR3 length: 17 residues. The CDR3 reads CASSLAGRRPMNTEAFF. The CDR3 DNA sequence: TGTGCCAGCAGCTTAGCCGGGCGCCGACCCATGAACACTGAAGCTTTCTTT.

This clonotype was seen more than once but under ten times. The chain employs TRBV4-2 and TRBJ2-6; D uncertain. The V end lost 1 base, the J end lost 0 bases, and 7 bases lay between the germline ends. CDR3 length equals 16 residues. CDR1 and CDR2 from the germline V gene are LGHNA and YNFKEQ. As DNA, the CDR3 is TGTGCCAGCAGCCAAGCGACGAGCTCTGGGGCCAACGTCCTGACTTTC. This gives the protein CASSQATSSGANVLTF.

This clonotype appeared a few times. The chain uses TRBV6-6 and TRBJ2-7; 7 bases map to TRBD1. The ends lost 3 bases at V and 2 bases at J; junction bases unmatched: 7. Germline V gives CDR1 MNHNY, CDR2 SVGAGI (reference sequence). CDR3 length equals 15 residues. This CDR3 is CASSYPGTATYEQYF. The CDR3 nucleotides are TGTGCCAGCAGTTATCCCGGGACAGCTACCTACGAGCAGTACTTC.

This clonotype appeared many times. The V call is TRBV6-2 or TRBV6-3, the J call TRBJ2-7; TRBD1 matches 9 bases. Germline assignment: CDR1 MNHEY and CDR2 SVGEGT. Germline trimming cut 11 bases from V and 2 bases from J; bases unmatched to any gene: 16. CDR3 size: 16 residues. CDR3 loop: CASDRGSRFSPYEQYF. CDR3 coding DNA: TGTGCCTCGGACAGGGGATCACGGTTTTCTCCCTACGAGCAGTACTTC.

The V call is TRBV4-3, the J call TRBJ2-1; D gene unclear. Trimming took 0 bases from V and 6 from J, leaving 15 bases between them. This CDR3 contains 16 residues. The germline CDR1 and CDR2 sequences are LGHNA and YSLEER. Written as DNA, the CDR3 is TGCGCCAGCAGCCAAGATATTGGGTTTTGGGGCAATGAGCAGTTCTTC. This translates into CASSQDIGFWGNEQFF.

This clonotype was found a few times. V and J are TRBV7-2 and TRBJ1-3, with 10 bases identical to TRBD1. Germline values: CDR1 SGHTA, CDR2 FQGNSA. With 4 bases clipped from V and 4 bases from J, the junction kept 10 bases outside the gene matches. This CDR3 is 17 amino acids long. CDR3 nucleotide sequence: TGTGCCAGCAGCTGGATCGGGACAGGGGAATTAGGAAACACCATATATTTT. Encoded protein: CASSWIGTGELGNTIYF.

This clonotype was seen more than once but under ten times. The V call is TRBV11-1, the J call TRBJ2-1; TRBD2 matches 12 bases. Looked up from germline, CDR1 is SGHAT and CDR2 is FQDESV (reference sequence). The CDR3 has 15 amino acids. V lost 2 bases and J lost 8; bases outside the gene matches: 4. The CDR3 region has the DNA TGTGCCAGCAGCTTACTAGCGGGGGGGCATGATGAGCAGTTCTTC. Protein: CASSLLAGGHDEQFF.

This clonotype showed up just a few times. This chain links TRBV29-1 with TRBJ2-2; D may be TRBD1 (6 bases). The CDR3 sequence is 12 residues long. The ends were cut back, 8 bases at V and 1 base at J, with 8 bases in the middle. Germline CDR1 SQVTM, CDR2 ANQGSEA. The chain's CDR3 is CSMTGNTGELFF. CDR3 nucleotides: TGCAGCATGACAGGGAACACCGGGGAGCTGTTTTTT.

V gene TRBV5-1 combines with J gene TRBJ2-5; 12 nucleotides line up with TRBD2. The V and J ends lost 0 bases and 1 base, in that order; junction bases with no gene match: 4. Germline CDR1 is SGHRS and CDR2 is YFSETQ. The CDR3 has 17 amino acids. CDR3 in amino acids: CASSLAGTSGFQETQYF. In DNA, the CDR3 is TGCGCCAGCAGCTTGGCCGGGACTAGCGGGTTCCAAGAGACCCAGTACTTC.

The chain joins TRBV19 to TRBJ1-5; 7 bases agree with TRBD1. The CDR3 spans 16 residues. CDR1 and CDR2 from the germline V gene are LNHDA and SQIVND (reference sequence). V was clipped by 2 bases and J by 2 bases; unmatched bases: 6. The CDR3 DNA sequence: TGTGCCAGTAGTATATTCGGGACAGTAGGCAATCAGCCCCAGCATTTT. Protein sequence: CASSIFGTVGNQPQHF.

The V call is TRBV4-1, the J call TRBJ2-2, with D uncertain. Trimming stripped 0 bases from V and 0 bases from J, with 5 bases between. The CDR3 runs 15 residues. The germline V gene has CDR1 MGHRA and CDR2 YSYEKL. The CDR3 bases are TGCGCCAGCAGCCAAGATCAATCGAACACCGGGGAGCTGTTTTTT. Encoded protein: CASSQDQSNTGELFF.

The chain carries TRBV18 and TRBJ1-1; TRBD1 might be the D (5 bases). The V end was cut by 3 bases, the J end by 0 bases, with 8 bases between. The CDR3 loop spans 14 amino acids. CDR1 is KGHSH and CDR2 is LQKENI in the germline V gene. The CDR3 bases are TGTGCCAGCTCACCTGTAGGGGTGAACACTGAAGCTTTCTTT. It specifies CASSPVGVNTEAFF.

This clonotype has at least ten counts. This CDR3 reads CASSLRISGGHFTGELFF. The CDR3 DNA reads TGTGCCAGCAGCTTAAGGATAAGCGGGGGGCACTTCACCGGGGAGCTGTTTTTT. The J gene is TRBJ2-2, the V gene TRBV7-8; TRBD2 agrees at 9 bases. V shed 2 bases and J 4 bases; nucleotides not matched to a gene: 11. The CDR3 runs 18 residues. The germline gives CDR1 SGHVS, CDR2 FQNEAQ.

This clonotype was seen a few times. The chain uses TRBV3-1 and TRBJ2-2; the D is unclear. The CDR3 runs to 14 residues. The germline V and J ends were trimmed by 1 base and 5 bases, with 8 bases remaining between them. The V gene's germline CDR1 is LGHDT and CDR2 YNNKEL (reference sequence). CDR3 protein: CASSQGGRTGELFF. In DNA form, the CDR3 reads TGTGCCAGCAGCCAAGGGGGAAGAACCGGGGAGCTGTTTTTT.

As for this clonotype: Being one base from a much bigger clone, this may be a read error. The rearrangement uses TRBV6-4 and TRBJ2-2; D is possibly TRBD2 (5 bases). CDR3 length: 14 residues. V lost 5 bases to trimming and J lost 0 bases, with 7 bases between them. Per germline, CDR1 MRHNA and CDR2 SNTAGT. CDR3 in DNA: TGTGCCAGCAGTTCGGAGGCGAACACCGGGGAGCTGTTTTTT. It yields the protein CASSSEANTGELFF.

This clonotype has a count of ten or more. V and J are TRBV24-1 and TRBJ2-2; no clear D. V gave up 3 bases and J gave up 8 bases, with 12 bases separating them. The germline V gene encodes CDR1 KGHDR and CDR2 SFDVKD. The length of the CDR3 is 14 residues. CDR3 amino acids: CATSDPVTPGELFF. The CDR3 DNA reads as TGTGCCACCAGTGATCCGGTAACCCCGGGGGAGCTGTTTTTT.